This passage covers 19 T cell receptor beta chains from one sample sequenced in a study of cytomegalovirus exposure and HLA in healthy donors. Sequenced by immunoSEQ multiplex PCR; TCRdb stores in-frame clones only, minus some. The data contain 110,000 or so clones, more than 70% of them seen just once; the ten biggest clones take up nearly 5%. Sequenced: PBMCs. These receptors originate from a young man in good health and CMV-seronegative.

The chain employs TRBV15 and TRBJ1-4, with 7 bases lining up with TRBD1. CDR1 and CDR2 (germline): LNHNV, YYDKDF (reference sequence). The V gene end was trimmed by 0 bases and the J gene end by 3 bases; junction bases not matched to a gene: 16. The CDR3 has 20 amino acids. This CDR3 is CATSRDGKFVSGQPNEKLFF. CDR3 nucleotide sequence: TGTGCCACCAGCAGAGATGGGAAGTTCGTTTCGGGACAGCCTAATGAAAAACTGTTTTTT.

This clone was picked up a small number of times. The chain links TRBV30 to TRBJ1-6; TRBD1 is a possible D gene (6 bases). The CDR3 covers 14 residues. The ends were cut back, 4 bases at V and 9 bases at J, with 16 bases in the middle. Germline V gene sequence: CDR1 GTSNPN, CDR2 SVGIG (reference sequence). The CDR3 nucleotides are TGTGCCTGGAATGAGGCGGGGGGCGGTTCACCCCTCCACTTT. As protein: CAWNEAGGGSPLHF.

The chain joins TRBV7-2 to TRBJ1-3, with D tentatively TRBD1 (5 bases). Trimming took 0 bases from V and 9 from J, leaving 12 bases between them. CDR3 length: 14 residues. The germline V gene has CDR1 SGHTA and CDR2 FQGNSA. CDR3 nucleotide sequence: TGTGCCAGCAGCTTAGCGACGGCCCAGGGCACCATATATTTT. Its protein product is CASSLATAQGTIYF.

The rearrangement uses TRBV6-5 and TRBJ2-3; maybe TRBD1 (5 bases). CDR3 length equals 15 residues. The V and J ends lost 2 bases and 1 base respectively, with 10 bases between them. Germline CDR1 reads MNHEY; CDR2 reads SVGAGI. The CDR3 is CASSYGRVGTDTQYF. As DNA, the CDR3 is TGTGCCAGCAGTTACGGCAGGGTGGGCACAGATACGCAGTATTTT.

The chain carries TRBV6-5 and TRBJ2-2; 8 bases match TRBD2. V trimming: 4 bases; J trimming: 5 bases; junction bases outside the gene matches: 6. The germline V gene encodes CDR1 MNHEY and CDR2 SVGAGI. CDR3 length: 15 amino acids. The CDR3 spells CASSSRTSPTGELFF. The DNA of the CDR3 is TGTGCCAGCAGTTCGAGGACTAGCCCTACCGGGGAGCTGTTTTTT.

CDR3 residues: CASSLAGGGETQYF. For the CDR3, the DNA is TGTGCCAGCAGCTTAGCGGGAGGGGGGGAGACCCAGTACTTC. The gene calls are TRBV7-6 and TRBJ2-5; possible D gene TRBD2, 7 bases. CDR3 length equals 14 residues. V dropped 0 bases and J dropped 5 bases, with 10 bases sitting between them. Germline CDR1 and CDR2: SGHVS and FNYEAQ.

This clone was seen just once. The chain joins TRBV4-1 to TRBJ2-2, with 8 bases lining up with TRBD2. Looked up from germline, CDR1 is MGHRA and CDR2 is YSYEKL. The CDR3 contains 17 residues. Germline trimming cut 1 base from V and 2 bases from J; bases unmatched to any gene: 6. For the CDR3, the DNA is TGCGCCAGCAGCCAAGTGTTAGCGGGACTAAACACCGGGGAGCTGTTTTTT. This translates into CASSQVLAGLNTGELFF.

The V gene is TRBV6-5, the J gene TRBJ1-2, with 7 bases aligning to TRBD1. Per germline, CDR1 MNHEY and CDR2 SVGAGI. There are 15 residues in the CDR3. Unmatched junction bases numbered 12, after V lost 0 bases and J lost 11 bases. CDR3 DNA sequence: TGTGCCAGCAGTTACTCGTCGACAGGGCCGTATAGTTACACCTTC. The encoded protein is CASSYSSTGPYSYTF.

For the CDR3, the DNA is TGTGCCAGCAGCTTGCGGACTAGCGGAGAAGAGACCCAGTACTTC. Translation: CASSLRTSGEETQYF. The rearrangement uses TRBV5-4 and TRBJ2-5, with 10 bases that match TRBD2. CDR3 length: 15 amino acids. V shed 1 base, J shed 3 bases, and the junction held 3 bases outside the gene matches. Germline V lookup: CDR1 SGHNT, CDR2 YYREEE (reference sequence).

The V call is TRBV27, the J call TRBJ1-6; unclear D gene. The CDR3 totals 15 residues. Per the germline V gene, CDR1 is MNHEY and CDR2 is SMNVEV (reference sequence). Trimming pared 4 bases from V and 7 bases from J, leaving 14 bases between. The CDR3 region is CASSSLLAVNSPLHF. The DNA of the CDR3 is TGTGCCAGCAGTTCCCTACTCGCTGTAAATTCACCCCTCCACTTT.

This clone was seen a handful of times. The V and J genes are TRBV18 and TRBJ1-5; TRBD1 aligns across 9 bases. Trimming removed 0 bases from V and 4 bases from J; junction bases left unmatched: 7. The CDR3 covers 17 residues. CDR1 and CDR2 (germline): KGHSH, LQKENI. The CDR3 region has the DNA TGTGCCAGCTCACCACCGACCGTGACAGGGGGGAATCAGCCCCAGCATTTT. Protein sequence: CASSPPTVTGGNQPQHF. Full variable domain (missing parts from reference TRBV18 and TRBJ1-5): NAGVMQNPRHLVRRRGQEARLRCSPMKGHSHVYWYRQLPEEGLKFMVYLQKENIIDESGMPKERFSAEFPKEGPSILRIQQVVRGDSAAYFCASSPPTVTGGNQPQHFGDGTRLSIL.

This chain uses TRBV5-4 with TRBJ2-1; 10 positions match TRBD2. CDR1 and CDR2 (germline): SGHNT, YYREEE (reference sequence). V shed 4 bases, J shed 1 base, and the junction held 2 bases outside the gene matches. CDR3 size: 15 residues. The CDR3 loop is CASSRTSGSYNEQFF. The CDR3 DNA reads as TGTGCCAGCAGCCGGACTAGCGGATCCTACAATGAGCAGTTCTTC.

This chain connects TRBV7-9 to TRBJ1-1, with TRBD1 matching over 7 bases. The CDR3 has 14 residues. Germline V CDR1 and CDR2: SEHNR, FQNEAQ (reference sequence). The ends lost 5 bases at V and 2 bases at J; junction bases unmatched: 5. CDR3 nucleotide sequence: TGTGCCAGCAGCCAGTACAGGGGAAACACTGAAGCTTTCTTT. This codes for CASSQYRGNTEAFF.

The chain is built from TRBV5-1 and TRBJ2-3; a weak D match, TRBD2 (5 bases). Germline-derived CDR1 and CDR2 are SGHRS and YFSETQ. CDR3 length: 15 residues. Trimming shortened V by 0 bases and J by 0 bases, and 8 bases separated the two germline ends. The CDR3 loop reads CASSLVGVSTDTQYF. CDR3 nucleotide sequence: TGCGCCAGCAGCTTGGTCGGGGTTAGCACAGATACGCAGTATTTT.

The table lists this clone with a few counts. The V and J genes are TRBV6-5 and TRBJ1-6; no definite D call. Looked up from germline, CDR1 is MNHEY and CDR2 is SVGAGI. Trimming removed 6 bases from V and 4 bases from J, with 13 bases in between. CDR3 length equals 15 residues. This CDR3 reads CASSRSTPYNSPLHF. The CDR3 coding sequence is TGTGCCAGCAGCCGCTCGACACCTTATAATTCACCCCTCCACTTT.

This clone has just one count. This sequence joins TRBV10-3 and TRBJ2-1, with 9 bases aligning to TRBD1. Germline V gene data show CDR1 as ENHRY and CDR2 as SYGVKD. J lost 5 bases, V lost 10 bases, and 12 bases had no gene match. The CDR3 totals 15 residues. CDR3 residues: CATRVPGQGDNEQFF. In DNA form, the CDR3 reads TGTGCCACCCGAGTCCCGGGACAGGGCGACAATGAGCAGTTCTTC.

CDR3 bases: TGTGCCAGCACCCTACGGACAGGGGCTCCCAACACTGAAGCTTTCTTT. Protein product: CASTLRTGAPNTEAFF. The chain employs TRBV6-4 and TRBJ1-1; TRBD1 aligns across 9 bases. The CDR3 length is 16 residues. Looked up from germline, CDR1 is MRHNA and CDR2 is SNTAGT. The V and J ends lost 7 bases and 2 bases, in that order; junction bases with no gene match: 11.

This clone was counted between two and nine times. The rearrangement links TRBV7-2 to TRBJ1-2; D remains ambiguous. The CDR3 runs 14 residues. From germline, CDR1 is SGHTA and CDR2 FQGNSA. V lost 7 bases and J 3 bases, leaving 15 bases between the germline ends. In DNA, the CDR3 is TGTGCCAGCACCATCGGTTTCCGGGACTATGGCTACACCTTC. As protein: CASTIGFRDYGYTF.

The chain uses TRBV4-2 and TRBJ2-3, with TRBD2 identical over 8 bases. The CDR3 spans 17 residues. Losses at the gene ends were 4 bases for V and 5 bases for J; bases not matched to a gene: 14. The germline V gene has CDR1 LGHNA and CDR2 YNFKEQ. The CDR3: CASSPRGTGGPLDTQYF. The CDR3 region has the DNA TGTGCCAGCAGCCCTCGGGGAACGGGAGGGCCCCTAGATACGCAGTATTTT.